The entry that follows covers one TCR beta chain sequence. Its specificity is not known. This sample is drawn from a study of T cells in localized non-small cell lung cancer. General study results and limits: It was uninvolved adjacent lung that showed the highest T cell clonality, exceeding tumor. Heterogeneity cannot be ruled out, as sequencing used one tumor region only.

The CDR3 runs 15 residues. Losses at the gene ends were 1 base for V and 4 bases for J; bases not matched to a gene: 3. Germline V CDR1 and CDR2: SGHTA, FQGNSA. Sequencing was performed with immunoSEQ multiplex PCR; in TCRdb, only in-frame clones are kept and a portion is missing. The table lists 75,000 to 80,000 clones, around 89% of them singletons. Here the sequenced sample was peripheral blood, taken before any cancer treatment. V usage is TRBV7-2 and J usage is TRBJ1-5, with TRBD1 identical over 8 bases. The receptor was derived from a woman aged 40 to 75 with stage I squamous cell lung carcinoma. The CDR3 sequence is CASSLEWTGNQPQHF. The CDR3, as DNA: TGTGCCAGCAGCTTAGAATGGACAGGGAATCAGCCCCAGCATTTT.